One sample yielded the 27 T cell receptor beta chains listed below, sequenced in a study of blood T cell repertoires in COVID-19. Generated by immunoSEQ multiplex PCR, the TCRdb table keeps only in-frame clones and is missing some. The table includes fewer than 450,000 clones, 75% to 90% detected once. The specimen sequenced was peripheral blood. The receptors come from a woman aged 45-65 years with COVID-19, enrolled during active disease.

The chain is built from TRBV13 and TRBJ1-5, with TRBD1 identical over 11 bases. The CDR3 is 17 amino acids. Germline V CDR1 and CDR2: PRHDT, FYEKMQ (reference sequence). Unmatched junction bases numbered 11, after V lost 3 bases and J lost 7 bases. The CDR3 spells CASSLRSGTGGGQPQHF. CDR3 sequence (DNA): TGTGCCAGCAGCTTGCGGAGCGGGACAGGGGGGGGACAGCCCCAGCATTTT. Drawing the rest from reference TRBV13 and TRBJ1-5, the complete variable domain is AAGVIQSPRHLIKEKRETATLKCYPIPRHDTVYWYQQGPGQDPQFLISFYEKMQSDKGSIPDRFSAQQFSDYHSELNMSSLELGDSALYFCASSLRSGTGGGQPQHFGDGTRLSIL.

The rearrangement links TRBV30 to TRBJ1-2; D perhaps matches TRBD1 (5 bases). This CDR3 has 13 residues. The germline CDR1 and CDR2 sequences are GTSNPN and SVGIG (reference sequence). Trimming pared 4 bases from V and 2 bases from J, leaving 11 bases between. CDR3 sequence reads: CAWIQQGNYGYTF. DNA for the CDR3: TGTGCCTGGATCCAGCAGGGAAACTATGGCTACACCTTC.

The V and J genes are TRBV2 and TRBJ1-1; perhaps TRBD1 as D (5 bases). Trimming removed 2 bases at V and 1 base at J, with 11 bases between. CDR3 length: 15 residues. Germline V gene data show CDR1 as SNHLY and CDR2 as FYNNEI. In nucleotides, the CDR3 is TGTGCCAGCAGTGAAAGGGGAGGGACGAACACTGAAGCTTTCTTT. This sequence encodes CASSERGGTNTEAFF.

The chain combines TRBV5-6 with TRBJ1-1, with D tentatively TRBD1 (6 bases). CDR3 length: 15 residues. Trimming removed 4 bases at V and 0 bases at J, with 13 bases between. The germline V gene has CDR1 SGHDT and CDR2 YYEEEE. This CDR3 is CASSPQTGLNTEAFF. The CDR3 bases are TGTGCCAGCAGCCCCCAAACAGGGTTGAACACTGAAGCTTTCTTT.

The gene calls are TRBV10-3 and TRBJ1-2; 11 bases are a match to TRBD1. Germline V gives CDR1 ENHRY, CDR2 SYGVKD. The CDR3 length is 14 residues. J lost 4 bases, V lost 5 bases, and 3 bases had no gene match. CDR3: CAISFGQGAYGYTF. The CDR3 nucleotides read TGTGCCATCAGTTTTGGACAGGGGGCCTATGGCTACACCTTC.

CDR3 in amino acids: CASSLTQVSSYNEQFF. In DNA, the CDR3 is TGTGCCAGCAGCCTAACACAGGTTAGCTCCTACAATGAGCAGTTCTTC. The V call is TRBV5-6, the J call TRBJ2-1, with a possible D match to TRBD1 (5 bases). In germline, CDR1 is SGHDT, CDR2 YYEEEE. The CDR3 spans 16 residues. V lost 4 bases and J lost 0, with 14 bases in between.

This rearrangement joins TRBV19 to TRBJ1-2, with a weak D call TRBD1 (5 bases). This CDR3 is 13 amino acids long. V was clipped by 3 bases and J by 4 bases, with 9 bases between them. In germline, CDR1 is LNHDA, CDR2 SQIVND (reference sequence). The CDR3 here is CASSIKDTYGYTF. The CDR3 bases are TGTGCCAGTAGTATTAAGGACACCTATGGCTACACCTTC.

The V gene is TRBV11-2, the J gene TRBJ2-5, with a possible D match to TRBD1 (6 bases). Trimming removed 1 base from V and 5 bases from J, with 11 bases in between. The CDR3 loop spans 14 amino acids. Germline V gives CDR1 SGHAT, CDR2 FQNNGV. CDR3 in amino acids: CASSLVPGVETQYF. The CDR3 DNA sequence: TGTGCCAGCAGCTTAGTACCAGGGGTGGAGACCCAGTACTTC.

V is TRBV3-1 (or the pseudogene TRBV3-2) and J is TRBJ2-1; TRBD2 matches at 7 bases. The germline V gene has CDR1 LGHDT and CDR2 YNNKEL (reference sequence). Unmatched junction bases numbered 16, after V lost 1 base and J lost 4 bases. This CDR3 spans 19 amino acids. Here the CDR3 reads CASSQAGKTPGLPYNEQFF. DNA for the CDR3: TGTGCCAGCAGCCAAGCAGGAAAAACCCCGGGACTACCTTACAATGAGCAGTTCTTC.

This chain uses TRBV6-4 with TRBJ2-1, with 9 bases that match TRBD2. The trim removed 4 bases at V and 8 bases at J, leaving 9 bases unmatched. The germline V gene encodes CDR1 MRHNA and CDR2 SNTAGT. CDR3 length equals 15 residues. This chain's CDR3 is CASSASWTSVDEQFF. The CDR3 DNA follows: TGTGCCAGCAGTGCCTCCTGGACTAGCGTGGATGAGCAGTTCTTC.

The chain joins TRBV28 to TRBJ1-4; no clear D. CDR3 size: 14 residues. Germline CDR1 and CDR2: MDHEN and SYDVKM. V lost 6 bases and J 5 bases, leaving 13 bases between the germline ends. The CDR3 loop reads CASRLTALNEKLFF. The CDR3 nucleotides are TGTGCCAGCAGACTCACAGCTCTAAATGAAAAACTGTTTTTT.

Here the CDR3 DNA reads TGTGCCAGCACGATACCTGGCGGCGGGGGTGGGCAGTTCTTC. Its translation: CASTIPGGGGGQFF. V usage is TRBV6-5 and J usage is TRBJ2-1; 7 bases are a match to TRBD2. V was pared by 7 bases and J by 12 bases, with 15 bases of the junction left unmatched. Looked up from germline, CDR1 is MNHEY and CDR2 is SVGAGI. The CDR3 is made up of 14 amino acids.

DNA of the CDR3: TGTGCCTGGAGTCGGGCAAATATACAGGGAGAGCAGTTCTTC. Encoded protein: CAWSRANIQGEQFF. This chain links TRBV30 with TRBJ2-1; D perhaps matches TRBD1 (6 bases). The germline CDR1 and CDR2 sequences are GTSNPN and SVGIG (reference sequence). Trimming shortened V by 2 bases and J by 10 bases, and 18 bases separated the two germline ends. The CDR3 has 14 amino acids.

The DNA of the CDR3 is TGTGCCGGCAAACTACAGGGGGCGACAACCGGGGAGCTGTTTTTT. As protein: CAGKLQGATTGELFF. V gene TRBV7-8 combines with J gene TRBJ2-2, with 9 bases aligning to TRBD1. This CDR3 region has 15 residues. J lost 5 bases, V lost 11 bases, and 12 bases had no gene match. The germline CDR1 and CDR2 sequences are SGHVS and FQNEAQ.

The chain couples TRBV19 to TRBJ2-1, with TRBD2 matching 13 bases. The CDR3 extends over 17 amino acids. Germline V CDR1 and CDR2: LNHDA, SQIVND (reference sequence). Trimming removed 5 bases from V and 1 base from J; junction bases left unmatched: 5. The CDR3 DNA reads as TGTGCCAGTAGTCGACGACTAGCGGGAGGTTCCTACAATGAGCAGTTCTTC. This sequence encodes CASSRRLAGGSYNEQFF.

The rearrangement uses TRBV5-1 and TRBJ1-4, with no clear D. Germline CDR1 and CDR2: SGHRS and YFSETQ. Between the trimmed V and J ends, which lost 5 bases and 6 bases, there was a span of 11 bases. There are 13 residues in the CDR3. CDR3 in amino acids: CASSFNYDEKLFF. The CDR3 coding sequence is TGCGCCAGCAGTTTCAACTATGATGAAAAACTGTTTTTT.

This sequence joins TRBV19 and TRBJ1-5, with 8 bases aligning to TRBD1. V lost 4 bases, J lost 3 bases, and 8 bases stayed unmatched. Per germline, CDR1 LNHDA and CDR2 SQIVND (reference sequence). This CDR3 has 16 residues. The CDR3 sequence is CASSRGQASVNQPQHF. The CDR3 bases are TGTGCCAGTAGTAGGGGACAGGCCTCTGTCAATCAGCCCCAGCATTTT. Full variable domain (remainder filled in from reference TRBV19 and TRBJ1-5): DGGITQSPKYLFRKEGQNVTLSCEQNLNHDAMYWYRQDPGQGLRLIYYSQIVNDFQKGDIAEGYSVSREKKESFPLTVTSAQKNPTAFYLCASSRGQASVNQPQHFGDGTRLSIL.

CDR3: CASSSLGTGDYGYTF. For the CDR3, the DNA is TGTGCCAGCAGCTCCCTTGGGACAGGGGACTATGGCTACACCTTC. The chain employs TRBV5-6 and TRBJ1-2; 10 bases map to TRBD1. The CDR3 totals 15 residues. CDR1 is SGHDT, CDR2 YYEEEE, per germline. V shed 3 bases, J shed 3 bases, and the junction held 5 bases outside the gene matches.

The V gene is TRBV30, the J gene TRBJ2-2, with D uncertain. Between the trimmed V and J ends, which lost 4 bases and 1 base, there was a span of 10 bases. The CDR3 is made up of 14 amino acids. The germline gives CDR1 GTSNPN, CDR2 SVGIG (reference sequence). Written as DNA, the CDR3 is TGTGCCTGGAAGCCTCATCTGAACACCGGGGAGCTGTTTTTT. Translating it yields CAWKPHLNTGELFF.

The rearrangement uses TRBV3-1 (or the pseudogene TRBV3-2) and TRBJ1-6; D gene ambiguous. Germline CDR1 is LGHDT and CDR2 is YNNKEL (reference sequence). With 1 base removed from V and 7 bases from J, the gap between germline ends came to 8 bases. The CDR3 has 14 residues. CDR3 loop: CASSQGLTNSPLHF. CDR3 DNA sequence: TGTGCCAGCAGCCAAGGGTTAACAAATTCACCCCTCCACTTT.

This chain joins TRBV6-6 and TRBJ2-2; 12 positions agree with TRBD2. V lost 6 bases to trimming and J lost 4 bases; unmatched junction nucleotides: 3. From germline, CDR1 is MNHNY and CDR2 SVGAGI (reference sequence). The CDR3 has 15 amino acids. CDR3 bases: TGTGCCAGCAGCGAACTAGCGGGAGGCACCGGGGAGCTGTTTTTT. As protein: CASSELAGGTGELFF.

The chain carries TRBV29-1 and TRBJ1-2; 8 bases agree with TRBD1. The CDR3 is 10 amino acids. Per germline, CDR1 SQVTM and CDR2 ANQGSEA. V dropped 4 bases and J dropped 13; count of bases not matched to a gene: 5. The chain's CDR3 is CSVAPGQVTF. Written as DNA, the CDR3 is TGCAGCGTTGCCCCGGGACAGGTCACCTTC. The full variable domain, with the rest looked up from reference TRBV29-1 and TRBJ1-2, is SAVISQKPSRDICQRGTSLTIQCQVDSQVTMMFWYRQQPGQSLTLIATANQGSEATYESGFVIDKFPISRPNLTFSTLTVSNMSPEDSSIYLCSVAPGQVTFGSGTRLTVV.

The chain couples TRBV6-5 to TRBJ1-4; 9 bases line up with TRBD1. In germline, CDR1 is MNHEY, CDR2 SVGAGI. V was pared by 6 bases and J by 10 bases, with 9 bases of the junction left unmatched. The CDR3 is made up of 14 amino acids. In DNA, the CDR3 is TGTGCCAGCAGGTCCGGGACAGGGAGTCGAAAACTGTTTTTT. Translating it yields CASRSGTGSRKLFF.

This clone turned up a few times. Different DNA sequences within this sample yield the same CDR3. The chain couples TRBV5-4 to TRBJ2-1, with D unresolved. The CDR3 contains 11 residues. Trimming took 1 base from V and 9 from J, leaving 5 bases between them. CDR1 SGHNT and CDR2 YYREEE come from the germline V gene (reference sequence). CDR3 loop: CASSLRGEQFF. CDR3 DNA sequence: TGTGCCAGCAGCTTGAGAGGTGAGCAGTTCTTC.

This sequence joins TRBV7-9 and TRBJ1-2; 7 bases align to TRBD1. CDR3 length: 14 amino acids. Germline CDR1 reads SEHNR; CDR2 reads FQNEAQ (reference sequence). V was pared by 1 base and J by 7 bases, with 6 bases of the junction left unmatched. Here the CDR3 reads CASSLDRGRAGYTF. In DNA, the CDR3 is TGTGCCAGCAGCTTAGACAGGGGTAGGGCTGGCTACACCTTC.

J is TRBJ2-1 and V is TRBV3-1 (or the pseudogene TRBV3-2); TRBD2 matches at 11 bases. In germline, CDR1 is LGHDT, CDR2 YNNKEL (reference sequence). The CDR3 is 16 residues long. J lost 10 bases, V lost 4 bases, and 12 bases had no gene match. The CDR3 spells CASSPRFSGGGGEQFF. The DNA for the CDR3 is TGTGCCAGCAGCCCTCGTTTTAGCGGGGGGGGCGGGGAGCAGTTCTTC.

The V and J genes are TRBV7-9 and TRBJ1-4; tentatively, D is TRBD1 (6 bases). The CDR3 is 15 residues long. The germline CDR1 and CDR2 sequences are SEHNR and FQNEAQ (reference sequence). The V gene lost 6 bases and the J gene lost 2 bases, with 13 bases spanning the gap. The DNA of the CDR3 is TGTGCCAGCAGACCTGACAGGTCCACTAATGAAAAACTGTTTTTT. Translation: CASRPDRSTNEKLFF.